Presented here are 22 T cell receptor beta chains from one specimen sequenced in a study of T cells in tumors after PD-1 blockade. Method: immunoSEQ multiplex PCR; TCRdb's copy keeps in-frame clones and lacks some. The table has 15,000 or so clones, more than 65% seen once. Sequencing used PBMCs, obtained after anti-PD-1 treatment. These receptors were obtained from a human donor with basal cell carcinoma.

The chain couples TRBV5-1 to TRBJ2-7; 8 bases match TRBD2. The V segment lost 4 bases and the J segment 2 bases; nucleotides outside the gene matches: 8. The CDR3 contains 15 residues. Per the germline V gene, CDR1 is SGHRS and CDR2 is YFSETQ. The CDR3 sequence is CASSRNAGGAYEQYF. CDR3 nucleotide sequence: TGCGCCAGCAGCCGGAATGCGGGGGGCGCCTACGAGCAGTACTTC.

The V gene is TRBV5-4, the J gene TRBJ2-5; D is possibly TRBD2 (6 bases). The CDR3 contains 14 residues. Trimming took off 4 bases at V and 5 bases at J, with 15 bases between the two ends. The germline CDR1 and CDR2 sequences are SGHNT and YYREEE (reference sequence). The CDR3 loop is CASSPSGGLETQYF. The CDR3 region has the DNA TGTGCCAGCAGCCCCTCCGGAGGGTTGGAGACCCAGTACTTC.

The gene calls are TRBV12-5 and TRBJ2-5; D tentatively reads TRBD1 or TRBD2 (5 bases each). Germline loops: CDR1 LGHNT, CDR2 FRNRAP. The CDR3 covers 13 residues. V was clipped by 2 bases and J by 5 bases, with 9 bases between them. Written as DNA, the CDR3 is TGTGCTAGTGGTTTGACGGGACGGGAGACCCAGTACTTC. This encodes CASGLTGRETQYF.

The DNA of the CDR3 is TGTGCCATCAGTGGAACTAGCGGGAGGGAAGGTAGGCCCTTACATAACAATGAGCAGTTCTTC. Translating gives CAISGTSGREGRPLHNNEQFF. This sequence joins TRBV10-3 and TRBJ2-1, with 13 bases fitting TRBD2. The germline CDR1 and CDR2 sequences are ENHRY and SYGVKD. Losses at the gene ends were 4 bases for V and 5 bases for J; bases not matched to a gene: 20. The CDR3 contains 21 residues.

This clone was recorded once. The chain recombines TRBV1 with TRBJ2-2; the table's TRBD2 call for D was not verified on the DNA. TRBV1 is labeled a pseudogene. CDR3 length equals 18 residues. The CDR3 loop is CTSSLIAGVWGNTGELFF. The CDR3 region has the DNA TGCACCAGCAGCCTCATAGCGGGAGTATGGGGGAACACCGGGGAGCTGTTTTTT.

The chain couples TRBV7-6 to TRBJ2-7; maybe TRBD1 (6 bases). This CDR3 region has 15 residues. Germline V CDR1 and CDR2: SGHVS, FNYEAQ. The ends were cut back, 2 bases at V and 4 bases at J, with 15 bases in the middle. The CDR3 DNA reads as TGTGCCAGCAGCTTAAGCAGGGGATCTGTATACGAGCAGTACTTC. Translation gives CASSLSRGSVYEQYF.

The chain carries TRBV27 and TRBJ1-1, with 7 bases that match TRBD1. J lost 1 base, V lost 5 bases, and 7 bases had no gene match. The V gene's germline CDR1 is MNHEY and CDR2 SMNVEV (reference sequence). This CDR3 spans 15 amino acids. The CDR3 DNA sequence: TGTGCCAGCAGTCTGACAGGGATCGGGAACACTGAAGCTTTCTTT. It codes for CASSLTGIGNTEAFF.

This clone was seen just once. V gene TRBV11-3 combines with J gene TRBJ2-1; unclear D gene. The CDR3 covers 14 residues. V was cut by 8 bases and J by 0 bases, with 11 bases left in between. CDR1 is SGHNT, CDR2 YENEEA, per germline. CDR3 residues: CASEDGTSYNEQFF. The CDR3 DNA is TGTGCCAGCGAGGACGGAACCTCCTACAATGAGCAGTTCTTC.

This chain connects TRBV6-5 to TRBJ2-1; 15 positions agree with TRBD2. Trimming cost V 5 bases and J 9 bases; bases outside gene matches: 5. The germline V gene has CDR1 MNHEY and CDR2 SVGAGI. The CDR3 is 15 amino acids. In DNA form, the CDR3 reads TGTGCCAGCAGTACCGGGACTAGCGGGAGGCGTGAGCAGTTCTTC. This translates into CASSTGTSGRREQFF.

The chain couples TRBV6-5 to TRBJ2-1; D tentatively fits TRBD1 or TRBD2 (5 bases each). Looked up from germline, CDR1 is MNHEY and CDR2 is SVGAGI. This CDR3 region has 10 residues. The germline V and J ends were trimmed by 5 bases and 13 bases, with 9 bases remaining between them. CDR3 sequence: CASSPRDQFF. The DNA for the CDR3 is TGTGCCAGCAGTCCCCGGGACCAGTTCTTC.

The J gene is TRBJ1-1, the V gene TRBV9; D unresolved. CDR1 and CDR2 from the germline V gene are SGDLS and YYNGEE. The germline V and J ends were trimmed by 0 bases and 8 bases, with 8 bases remaining between them. The CDR3 is made up of 12 amino acids. The CDR3 DNA sequence: TGTGCCAGCAGCGTAGTCCAGCCCGAAGCTTTCTTT. This gives the protein CASSVVQPEAFF.

This rearrangement joins TRBV7-2 to TRBJ2-5; possible D gene TRBD1, 6 bases. Deletions cut 4 bases from V and 4 bases from J, with 19 bases between. CDR3 length: 16 amino acids. Germline CDR1 and CDR2: SGHTA and FQGNSA. Here the CDR3 DNA reads TGTGCCAGCAGCTCGTACAGGGCCCCAAAAGGAGAGACCCAGTACTTC. Translating it yields CASSSYRAPKGETQYF.

The rearrangement uses TRBV4-1 and TRBJ2-7; a possible D gene is TRBD1 (5 bases). The CDR3 consists of 14 residues. Germline values: CDR1 MGHRA, CDR2 YSYEKL. V lost 2 bases and J 5 bases, leaving 13 bases between the germline ends. The CDR3, as DNA: TGCGCCAGCAGCCAATCCCAGGGTCTCAACGAGCAGTACTTC. This codes for CASSQSQGLNEQYF.

This clone was recorded once. V usage is TRBV15 and J usage is TRBJ2-4, with D perhaps TRBD2 (6 bases). The V gene lost 2 bases and the J gene lost 6 bases, with 20 bases spanning the gap. In germline, CDR1 is LNHNV, CDR2 YYDKDF (reference sequence). The CDR3 is 17 amino acids. The CDR3 sequence is CATSRFSLSTSRNIQYF. The CDR3 DNA is TGTGCCACCAGCAGATTCTCCCTCTCAACTAGCAGAAACATTCAGTACTTC. Full variable domain (outside the CDR3, taken from reference TRBV15 and TRBJ2-4): DAMVIQNPRYQVTQFGKPVTLSCSQTLNHNVMYWYQQKSSQAPKLLFHYYDKDFNNEADTPDNFQSRRPNTSFCFLDIRSPGLGDTAMYLCATSRFSLSTSRNIQYFGAGTRLSVL.

The chain uses TRBV5-3 and TRBJ1-5; TRBD1 might be the D (5 bases). TRBV5-3 is known as an ORF, though its function is uncertain. This CDR3 comprises 15 residues. Trimming pared 2 bases from V and 4 bases from J, leaving 13 bases between. CDR3 coding DNA: TGTGCCAGAAGCTTAGGTAGGGACTGGAATCAGCCCCAGCATTTT. Encoded protein: CARSLGRDWNQPQHF.

In the case of this clone: The junction shows a germline mismatch at one end, possibly a read error. The CDR3 sequence is CASSTWTSGNLGF. CDR3 DNA sequence: TGTGCCAGCAGTACTTGGACTAGCGGGAACTTAGGCTTC. The rearrangement joins TRBV2 to TRBJ2-7; 12 bases are a match to TRBD2. The germline V gene has CDR1 SNHLY and CDR2 FYNNEI. This CDR3 is built from 13 residues.

The V and J genes are TRBV5-4 and TRBJ1-4, with a possible D match to TRBD1 (6 bases). The CDR3 runs 15 residues. V lost 4 bases and J 4 bases, leaving 14 bases between the germline ends. In germline, CDR1 is SGHNT, CDR2 YYREEE (reference sequence). The CDR3 region has the DNA TGTGCCAGCAGCCGTACAGGGTCGCTTAATGAAAAACTGTTTTTT. Its protein product is CASSRTGSLNEKLFF.

This chain links TRBV3-1 (or the pseudogene TRBV3-2) with TRBJ2-3; D is possibly TRBD2 (7 bases). V was shortened by 2 bases and J by 3 bases, with 12 bases between the two germline ends. This CDR3 comprises 15 residues. Germline assignment: CDR1 LGHDT and CDR2 YNNKEL (reference sequence). The CDR3 loop reads CASSQYGGPTDTQYF. CDR3 DNA sequence: TGTGCCAGCAGCCAATACGGGGGGCCAACAGATACGCAGTATTTT.

The chain carries TRBV24-1 and TRBJ2-2; 11 bases line up with TRBD2. Trimming at V came to 2 bases and at J to 4 bases, leaving 14 bases not matched to a gene. The CDR3 totals 20 residues. Germline-derived CDR1 and CDR2 are KGHDR and SFDVKD. The DNA for the CDR3 is TGTGCCACCAGTGATTCTTTTACTAGCGGGAGCTTGTATAGCACCGGGGAGCTGTTTTTT. Translated: CATSDSFTSGSLYSTGELFF.

J is TRBJ1-1 and V is TRBV19, with D hard to call. Germline loops: CDR1 LNHDA, CDR2 SQIVND (reference sequence). CDR3 length: 12 residues. Trimming removed 9 bases at V and 4 bases at J, with 12 bases between. Here the CDR3 reads CASTREGTEAFF. In DNA form, the CDR3 reads TGTGCCAGCACGCGGGAGGGCACTGAAGCTTTCTTT.

As regards this clone: This specimen includes other DNA sequences encoding the same CDR3. This rearrangement joins TRBV2 to TRBJ2-7; 11 positions match TRBD2. V was clipped by 6 bases and J by 1 base; unmatched bases: 5. CDR1 is SNHLY and CDR2 is FYNNEI in the germline V gene. The CDR3 covers 15 residues. The CDR3 protein is CASRPGTSGSYEQYF. DNA of the CDR3: TGTGCCAGCAGGCCCGGGACTAGCGGTTCCTACGAGCAGTACTTC.

This chain links TRBV7-9 with TRBJ1-3; the D gene is possibly TRBD1 (5 bases). The ends were cut back, 3 bases at V and 0 bases at J, with 15 bases in the middle. This CDR3 has 17 residues. Germline V gives CDR1 SEHNR, CDR2 FQNEAQ (reference sequence). CDR3 nucleotide sequence: TGTGCCAGCAGCTTTAGACAGCCGATCCGCTCTGGAAACACCATATATTTT. This encodes CASSFRQPIRSGNTIYF.